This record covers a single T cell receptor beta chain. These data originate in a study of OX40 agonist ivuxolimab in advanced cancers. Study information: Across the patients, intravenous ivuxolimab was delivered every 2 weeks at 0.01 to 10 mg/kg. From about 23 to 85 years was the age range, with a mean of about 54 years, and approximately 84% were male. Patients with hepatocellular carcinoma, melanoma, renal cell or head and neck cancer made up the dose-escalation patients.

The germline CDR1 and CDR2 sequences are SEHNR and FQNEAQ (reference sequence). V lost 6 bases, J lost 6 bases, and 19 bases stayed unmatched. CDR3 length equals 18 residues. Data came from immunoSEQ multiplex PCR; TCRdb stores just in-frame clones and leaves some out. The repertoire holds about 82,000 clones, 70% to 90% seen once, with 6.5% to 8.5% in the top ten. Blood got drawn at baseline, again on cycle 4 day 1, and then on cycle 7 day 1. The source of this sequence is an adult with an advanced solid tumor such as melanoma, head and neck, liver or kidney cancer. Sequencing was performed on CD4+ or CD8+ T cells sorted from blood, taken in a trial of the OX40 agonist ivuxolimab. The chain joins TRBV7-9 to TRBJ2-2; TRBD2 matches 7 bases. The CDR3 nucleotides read TGTGCCAGCAGTCAAGGGACTACCGACCCATACTCACCCGGGGAGCTGTTTTTT. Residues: CASSQGTTDPYSPGELFF.